This T cell receptor beta chain was recovered during a study of T cell responses to AZD1222 COVID-19 vaccine. Comments on this clone: Its antigen is undetermined.

V lost 0 bases to trimming and J lost 0 bases, with 18 bases between them. The CDR3 loop spans 18 amino acids. Germline lookup yields CDR1 GTSNPN and CDR2 SVGIG (reference sequence). Some clones are missing from TCRdb's copy, which holds only in-frame ones; the method was immunoSEQ multiplex PCR. This sample has 120,000 or so clones, with roughly nine tenths found just once. Study-level findings and limits: Variant regions that are unmutated are reportedly the target of nearly half of spike-specific TCRs. Only 5 or 6 people who got AZD1222 tested seropositive at baseline.

This clonotype was obtained from an adult in good health. This specimen was peripheral blood, taken on day 0 of AZD1222 vaccination. The chain recombines TRBV30 with TRBJ1-5; D is perhaps TRBD1 (6 bases). DNA for the CDR3: TGTGCCTGGAGTGTATCGAGGGGGGCTATTAATAGCAATCAGCCCCAGCATTTT. Encoded protein: CAWSVSRGAINSNQPQHF.